The rows below give T cell receptor beta chains drawn from one sample of a study of T cell responses to AZD1222 COVID-19 vaccine. This table comes from immunoSEQ multiplex PCR, and its TCRdb copy is limited to in-frame clones, with some not included. This sample has tens of thousands of clones; 85% occur once, and the top ten carry approximately 20%. The sequencing here drew on peripheral blood, taken on day 0 of AZD1222 vaccination. The receptors were sampled from an adult in good health. The CDR3 runs from the conserved cysteine through the conserved F or W. A D gene is named only where the DNA matches it firmly. Clone size is shown for a subset of rows, as once, few, many or a class of expanded clone.

D	V	size	J	CDR3	DNA
TRBD2	TRBV9	once	TRBJ2-3	CASSVSGATTDTQYF	TGTGCCAGCAGCGTAAGCGGGGCTACCACAGATACGCAGTATTTT
-	TRBV29-1	-	TRBJ2-5	CSAQGRTVQETQYF	TGCAGCGCGCAAGGGAGGACAGTACAAGAGACCCAGTACTTC
TRBD1	TRBV19	-	TRBJ1-4	CASSNRQGHEKLFF	TGTGCCAGTAGTAATCGACAGGGTCACGAAAAACTGTTTTTT
-	TRBV15	-	TRBJ1-5	CATSSGQTSNQPQHF	TGTGCCACCAGCAGTGGACAGACTAGCAATCAGCCCCAGCATTTT
-	TRBV18	few	TRBJ1-4	CASSPGQGRLFF	TGTGCCAGCTCACCGGGGCAGGGCCGGCTGTTTTTT
TRBD1	TRBV5-1	-	TRBJ1-2	CASSPGQGYDGYTF	TGCGCCAGCAGTCCAGGACAGGGCTACGATGGCTACACCTTC
TRBD2	TRBV7-9	-	TRBJ2-7	CAGDSGSASEQYF	TGTGCCGGCGATAGCGGGAGTGCATCCGAGCAGTACTTC
-	TRBV4-1	-	TRBJ1-1	CASSQVIRSNTEAFF	TGCGCCAGCAGCCAAGTTATCCGGTCGAACACTGAAGCTTTCTTT
TRBD1	TRBV2	once	TRBJ1-5	CASREGDRGNQPQHF	TGTGCCAGCAGGGAGGGGGACAGGGGCAATCAGCCCCAGCATTTT
-	TRBV11-2	-	TRBJ2-7	CASSLDLSTRSQYF	TGTGCCAGCAGCTTAGATTTGTCCACCCGTTCGCAGTACTTC
TRBD1	TRBV7-6	-	TRBJ1-2	CASSLGQGAGYGYTF	TGTGCCAGCAGCTTGGGACAGGGGGCCGGCTATGGCTACACCTTC
-	TRBV21-1	-	TRBJ2-3	CASSLGGQGVADTQYF	TGTGCCAGCAGCCTTGGAGGACAGGGGGTTGCAGATACGCAGTATTTT
-	TRBV30	once	TRBJ2-1	CAWSVGGYNEQFF	TGTGCCTGGAGTGTAGGGGGTTACAATGAGCAGTTCTTC
-	TRBV9	-	TRBJ1-1	CASSVAGKDEAFF	TGTGCCAGCAGCGTAGCGGGCAAGGATGAAGCTTTCTTT
-	TRBV3-1/TRBV3-2	-	TRBJ2-4	CASSQVMDIQYF	TGTGCCAGCAGCCAAGTTATGGACATTCAGTACTTC
TRBD2	TRBV3-1/TRBV3-2	-	TRBJ2-2	CASSQGAAGGTGELFF	TGTGCCAGCAGCCAAGGGGCAGCGGGAGGGACCGGGGAGCTGTTTTTT
TRBD1	TRBV2	once	TRBJ2-7	CASNIQGSRIEQYF	TGTGCCAGCAATATACAGGGGTCGCGAATCGAGCAGTACTTC
TRBD1	TRBV13	-	TRBJ1-2	CASSLLDRVKNGYTF	TGTGCCAGCAGCTTGTTAGACAGGGTTAAAAATGGCTACACCTTC
-	TRBV5-6	-	TRBJ1-1	CASSPLGSMNTEAFF	TGTGCCAGCAGCCCATTAGGGAGTATGAACACTGAAGCTTTCTTT
-	TRBV13	-	TRBJ1-1	CASSLVTGNTEAFF	TGTGCCAGCAGCTTAGTTACCGGGAACACTGAAGCTTTCTTT
TRBD2	TRBV3-1/TRBV3-2	few	TRBJ2-5	CASSQVPSGAETQYF	TGTGCCAGCAGCCAAGTTCCTAGCGGGGCAGAGACCCAGTACTTC
TRBD1	TRBV4-1	-	TRBJ2-7	CASSQGQARTYEQYF	TGCGCCAGCAGCCAGGGACAGGCCAGGACCTACGAGCAGTACTTC